Sequencing of this T cell receptor beta chain was carried out in a study of blood T cells in healthy people across ages. General study points: In long-lived donors, naive CD4+ cell counts and diversity exceeded those of aged donors.

Sample-barcoded 5' priming and a J-beta primer mix drove a second PCR of roughly 6 to 12 cycles. TCRdb analysed the 5' RACE reads with MiXCR anew, one entry per CDR3 protein. The top ten hold around 7.7% of the sample, which has some 1.5 million distinct CDR3 sequences, roughly 28% seen once. This clonotype was picked up many times. Its matching antigen is unknown. The source is a woman under 40 in good health. The sequenced sample consisted of blood.

The CDR3, as DNA: TGTGCCAGCAGCGTAGGACCAGGGGAGTTCGGTGAGCAGTTCTTC. The encoded protein is CASSVGPGEFGEQFF. The genes are TRBV9 and TRBJ2-1; D possibly corresponds to TRBD1 (6 bases). The length of the CDR3 is 15 residues. Germline V gene sequence: CDR1 SGDLS, CDR2 YYNGEE. Trimming shortened V by 0 bases and J by 9 bases, and 16 bases separated the two germline ends. The full variable domain, its missing parts supplied by reference TRBV9 and TRBJ2-1, is DSGVTQTPKHLITATGQRVTLRCSPRSGDLSVYWYQQSLDQGLQFLIQYYNGEERAKGNILERFSAQQFPDLHSELNLSSLELGDSALYFCASSVGPGEFGEQFFGPGTRLTVL.